Listed below are T cell receptor beta chains from one sample, sequenced in a study of cytomegalovirus exposure and HLA in healthy donors. Generated by immunoSEQ multiplex PCR, the TCRdb table keeps only in-frame clones and is missing some. The sample holds about 120,000 clones; approximately 67% are singletons and the top ten take 1.5%. Sequencing input: PBMCs. The receptors were sampled from a man younger than 35 in good health and CMV-seronegative. Each CDR3 is given with its conserved first and last residue. The order of the fields is V gene, D gene, clone size, CDR3 length, J gene, CDR3 protein, CDR3 DNA. A D gene is named only where the DNA matches it firmly. Clone size is not always given. Where it is, it says once, few, many or a class for expanded clones.

>TRBV9|.|once|11|TRBJ1-2
CASRRDYGYTF
TGTGCCAGCAGGAGAGACTATGGCTACACCTTC
>TRBV28|TRBD1|.|17|TRBJ1-5
CASRNRDRGYSNQPQHF
TGTGCCAGCCGAAACCGGGACAGGGGGTATAGCAATCAGCCCCAGCATTTT
>TRBV11-2|TRBD2|few|14|TRBJ2-3
CASSLRTSSGTQYF
TGTGCCAGCAGCTTACGGACTAGCTCTGGTACGCAGTATTTT
>TRBV5-1|.|.|14|TRBJ2-2
CASSRDKNTGELFF
TGCGCCAGCAGCCGAGACAAGAACACCGGGGAGCTGTTTTTT
>TRBV18|TRBD1|.|14|TRBJ1-2
CASSPALGGGGYTF
TGTGCCAGCTCACCAGCCCTAGGGGGCGGGGGCTACACCTTC
>TRBV28|.|.|13|TRBJ1-2
CASSWGGDYGYTF
TGTGCCAGCAGTTGGGGAGGAGACTATGGCTACACCTTC
>TRBV15|.|.|16|TRBJ1-5
CATSRGLRGGNQPQHF
TGTGCCACCAGCAGAGGTCTCAGGGGCGGCAATCAGCCCCAGCATTTT
>TRBV9|TRBD1|.|15|TRBJ1-2
CASRSLTGAPQGYTF
TGTGCCAGCCGATCCCTTACAGGGGCACCTCAGGGCTACACCTTC
>TRBV27|.|once|15|TRBJ1-2
CASSFLSPGGYGYTF
TGTGCCAGCAGTTTTTTAAGCCCGGGGGGCTATGGCTACACCTTC
>TRBV7-9|.|.|12|TRBJ2-7
CASSFSSYEQYF
TGTGCCAGCAGCTTTAGCTCCTACGAGCAGTACTTC
>TRBV19|.|.|15|TRBJ2-7
CASSIGSRRVYEQYF
TGTGCCAGTAGTATTGGTTCAAGGAGGGTCTACGAGCAGTACTTC
>TRBV28|.|once|13|TRBJ1-2
CASSHSFGYGYTF
TGTGCCAGCAGCCACAGCTTCGGCTATGGCTACACCTTC
>TRBV30|.|few|12|TRBJ1-5
CAWSSGNQPQHF
TGTGCCTGGAGTTCGGGCAATCAGCCCCAGCATTTT
>TRBV6-5|TRBD1|.|14|TRBJ1-2
CASSYNRGVDGYTF
TGTGCCAGCAGTTACAACAGGGGGGTTGATGGCTACACCTTC
>TRBV7-9|.|.|15|TRBJ1-3
CASSRAGGSRNTIYF
TGTGCCAGCAGCCGTGCGGGGGGAAGCCGGAACACCATATATTTT
>TRBV10-1|TRBD1|.|18|TRBJ1-2
CARTNDPGQGASGYGYTF
TGCGCCAGGACGAATGATCCGGGACAGGGGGCGTCTGGCTATGGCTACACCTTC
>TRBV29-1|TRBD1|few|13|TRBJ1-2
CSAGGPDNYGYTF
TGCAGCGCAGGGGGGCCCGATAACTATGGCTACACCTTC
>TRBV19|TRBD1|few|15|TRBJ2-7
CASSIARTGIYEQYF
TGTGCCAGTAGTATAGCTCGGACAGGGATCTACGAGCAGTACTTC
>TRBV5-1|TRBD1|.|13|TRBJ2-7
CASSVYRGCEQYF
TGCGCCAGCAGCGTTTACAGGGGATGCGAGCAGTACTTC
>TRBV4-3|TRBD1|.|15|TRBJ1-5
CASSLVQGANQPQHF
TGCGCCAGCAGCCTTGTGCAGGGGGCCAATCAGCCCCAGCATTTT
>TRBV7-8|.|few|13|TRBJ2-5
CASRSWLAETQYF
TGTGCCAGCCGCTCGTGGCTAGCGGAGACCCAGTACTTC
>TRBV28|.|.|13|TRBJ1-5
CASSNLSNQPQHF
TGTGCCAGCTCTAATTTAAGCAATCAGCCCCAGCATTTT
>TRBV5-6|TRBD1|.|18|TRBJ1-5
CASSLGGQAGEGGQPQHF
TGTGCCAGCAGCTTGGGGGGACAGGCGGGGGAAGGTGGTCAGCCCCAGCATTTT
>TRBV19|TRBD1|.|14|TRBJ1-1
CASSSGTGYWRAFF
TGTGCCAGTAGTTCCGGGACAGGGTATTGGAGGGCTTTCTTT
>TRBV9|TRBD1|.|19|TRBJ2-7
CASSLTGTGGVNFPYEQYF
TGTGCCAGCAGCCTTACCGGGACAGGGGGCGTCAATTTCCCCTACGAGCAGTACTTC
>TRBV6-1|.|.|15|TRBJ2-7
CASTLGAGRPYEQYF
TGTGCCAGCACCTTGGGGGCAGGTCGTCCCTACGAGCAGTACTTC
>TRBV9|.|few|16|TRBJ2-1
CASSVKERVNHNEQFF
TGTGCCAGCAGCGTAAAAGAGCGGGTGAACCACAATGAGCAGTTCTTC
>TRBV28|.|once|17|TRBJ2-6
CASSLLRGTSGANVLTF
TGTGCCAGCAGTTTATTACGGGGGACCTCTGGGGCCAACGTCCTGACTTTC
>TRBV10-2|.|.|15|TRBJ1-3
CASSANFEAGNTIYF
TGCGCCAGCAGTGCGAACTTCGAGGCTGGAAACACCATATATTTT
>TRBV5-1|TRBD2|.|15|TRBJ2-2
CASSSATSGTGELFF
TGCGCCAGCAGCTCAGCGACTAGCGGGACCGGGGAGCTGTTTTTT
>TRBV7-9|.|.|14|TRBJ1-1
CASSIVMRNTEAFF
TGTGCCAGCAGCATAGTAATGCGGAACACTGAAGCTTTCTTT
>TRBV28|TRBD1|.|15|TRBJ1-5
CASSLGDRDNQPQHF
TGTGCCAGCAGTTTAGGGGACAGGGACAATCAGCCCCAGCATTTT
>TRBV7-2|.|.|13|TRBJ2-5
CASSRGISETQYF
TGTGCCAGCAGTCGGGGAATTTCAGAGACCCAGTACTTC
>TRBV7-9|.|.|13|TRBJ1-2
CASSPDGIYGYTF
TGTGCCAGCAGCCCCGACGGGATCTATGGCTACACCTTC
>TRBV5-1|.|.|14|TRBJ1-4
CASTSGLANEKLFF
TGCGCCAGCACCTCAGGGTTAGCTAATGAAAAACTGTTTTTT
>TRBV19|.|.|16|TRBJ2-1
CASSNIRRAPYNEQFF
TGTGCCAGTAGTAATATTAGGAGAGCTCCCTACAATGAGCAGTTCTTC
>TRBV5-1|TRBD1|.|16|TRBJ1-5
CASSWGDSLSNQPQHF
TGCGCCAGCAGCTGGGGGGACAGCCTAAGCAATCAGCCCCAGCATTTT
>TRBV7-2|.|.|15|TRBJ2-1
CASSLVGGLPNEQFF
TGTGCCAGCAGCTTAGTCGGGGGGCTTCCCAATGAGCAGTTCTTC
>TRBV5-1|.|once|13|TRBJ2-2
CASSSVITGELFF
TGCGCCAGCAGCTCCGTAATCACCGGGGAGCTGTTTTTT
>TRBV5-8|TRBD2|.|15|TRBJ2-1
CASSLGTSRDNEQFF
TGTGCCAGCAGCTTGGGGACTAGCAGAGACAATGAGCAGTTCTTC
>TRBV19|.|.|15|TRBJ1-5
CASSPRGGGVDPQHF
TGTGCCAGTAGTCCCCGGGGCGGGGGCGTTGACCCCCAGCATTTT
>TRBV5-1|TRBD1|.|17|TRBJ2-6
CASSGTVVGSGANVLTF
TGCGCCAGCAGCGGGACAGTTGTCGGCTCTGGGGCCAACGTCCTGACTTTC
>TRBV6-1|TRBD1|.|14|TRBJ2-7
CASSAQDRGYEQYF
TGTGCCAGCAGTGCCCAGGACAGGGGCTACGAGCAGTACTTC
>TRBV15|TRBD2|.|17|TRBJ2-3
CATSRGGLAGAPDTQYF
TGTGCCACCAGCAGAGGGGGACTAGCGGGAGCCCCAGATACGCAGTATTTT
>TRBV28|.|few|13|TRBJ1-2
CASTSYSNYGYTF
TGTGCCAGCACCTCATACTCTAACTATGGCTACACCTTC
>TRBV28|.|.|16|TRBJ1-2
CASSSPGTPYNYGYTF
TGTGCCAGCAGCTCCCCGGGGACACCTTATAACTATGGCTACACCTTC